A single sample is the source of the 9 T cell receptor beta chains below, sequenced in a study of beta chain features in type 1 diabetes. The whole isolated RNA underwent reverse transcription, so sequencing captured expressed TCRB transcripts. Here immunoSEQ multiplex PCR was the method, and the copy in TCRdb shows in-frame clones only, minus some. The data contain around 160,000 clones, around 50% of them seen just once; the ten biggest clones take up roughly 0.4%. The source material was Tregs from blood. These TCRs come from a man aged 18 to 29 in good health.

The chain uses TRBV6-6 and TRBJ1-5; TRBD1 is a possible D gene (5 bases). This CDR3 is built from 14 residues. Germline loops: CDR1 MNHNY, CDR2 SVGAGI (reference sequence). The V end was cut by 0 bases, the J end by 4 bases, with 7 bases between. Here the CDR3 DNA reads TGTGCCAGCAGTTACTCGCGACAGAATCAGCCCCAGCATTTT. Its translation: CASSYSRQNQPQHF.

This clone was picked up a small number of times. The chain joins TRBV5-1 to TRBJ2-7, with 14 bases that match TRBD2. CDR3 length: 18 residues. The V and J ends lost 3 bases and 5 bases, in that order; junction bases with no gene match: 13. Germline lookup yields CDR1 SGHRS and CDR2 YFSETQ. The CDR3, as DNA: TGCGCCAGCAGCTCGATGACTAGCGGGAGGGCCCGATCCCACGAGCAGTACTTC. Translated: CASSSMTSGRARSHEQYF.

The chain recombines TRBV7-9 with TRBJ2-7; a possible D gene is TRBD2 (5 bases). This CDR3 has 16 residues. Trimming shortened V by 5 bases and J by 6 bases, and 23 bases separated the two germline ends. Germline values: CDR1 SEHNR, CDR2 FQNEAQ (reference sequence). CDR3 nucleotide sequence: TGTGCCAGCAGCCCCCTGGGCCGGGGTCACCCTCGCGAGCAGTACTTC. Protein product: CASSPLGRGHPREQYF.

J is TRBJ2-7 and V is TRBV18; 9 bases map to TRBD2. CDR3 length: 15 residues. V gave up 3 bases and J gave up 3 bases; unmatched junction bases: 6. The germline CDR1 and CDR2 sequences are KGHSH and LQKENI. The CDR3 loop reads CASSPAGTSFYEQYF. The CDR3 DNA sequence: TGTGCCAGCTCACCGGCGGGGACTAGCTTCTACGAGCAGTACTTC.

The J gene is TRBJ1-4, the V gene TRBV9; 7 bases line up with TRBD1. The junction had 6 bases not matched to a gene; V was cut back by 4 bases and J by 0 bases. CDR1 is SGDLS, CDR2 YYNGEE, per germline. This CDR3 has 16 amino acids. The CDR3 DNA follows: TGTGCCAGCAGCTTCGGACAGGCTTCAACTAATGAAAAACTGTTTTTT. Translating gives CASSFGQASTNEKLFF.

This chain links TRBV4-2 with TRBJ2-1; 8 bases are shared with TRBD1. V shed 1 base, J shed 5 bases, and the junction held 7 bases outside the gene matches. Germline CDR1 and CDR2: LGHNA and YNFKEQ. CDR3 length: 16 amino acids. CDR3 coding DNA: TGTGCCAGCAGCCAAGCCCAGGGGGCAGTCCACAATGAGCAGTTCTTC. Encoded protein: CASSQAQGAVHNEQFF.

The genes are TRBV11-2 and TRBJ2-1; perhaps TRBD1 as D (6 bases). V was trimmed by 6 bases and J by 9 bases, leaving 9 bases between them. The CDR3 extends over 11 amino acids. Germline lookup yields CDR1 SGHAT and CDR2 FQNNGV. The CDR3 reads CASRQGSEQFF. As DNA, the CDR3 is TGTGCCAGCAGGCAGGGGAGTGAGCAGTTCTTC.

The chain couples TRBV6-4 to TRBJ2-1; 11 bases are shared with TRBD2. Germline-derived CDR1 and CDR2 are MRHNA and SNTAGT. There are 14 residues in the CDR3. V lost 6 bases, J lost 6 bases, and 4 bases stayed unmatched. CDR3 residues: CASSLAGGPNEQFF. DNA of the CDR3: TGTGCCAGCAGCTTAGCGGGGGGGCCCAATGAGCAGTTCTTC.

The rearrangement joins TRBV27 to TRBJ1-2; TRBD1 matches at 7 bases. Trimming at V came to 4 bases and at J to 8 bases, leaving 7 bases not matched to a gene. Germline V CDR1 and CDR2: MNHEY, SMNVEV (reference sequence). The CDR3 length is 13 residues. Written as DNA, the CDR3 is TGTGCCAGCAGTTCCACAGGGGCGGGAGGCTACACCTTC. Translating it yields CASSSTGAGGYTF.